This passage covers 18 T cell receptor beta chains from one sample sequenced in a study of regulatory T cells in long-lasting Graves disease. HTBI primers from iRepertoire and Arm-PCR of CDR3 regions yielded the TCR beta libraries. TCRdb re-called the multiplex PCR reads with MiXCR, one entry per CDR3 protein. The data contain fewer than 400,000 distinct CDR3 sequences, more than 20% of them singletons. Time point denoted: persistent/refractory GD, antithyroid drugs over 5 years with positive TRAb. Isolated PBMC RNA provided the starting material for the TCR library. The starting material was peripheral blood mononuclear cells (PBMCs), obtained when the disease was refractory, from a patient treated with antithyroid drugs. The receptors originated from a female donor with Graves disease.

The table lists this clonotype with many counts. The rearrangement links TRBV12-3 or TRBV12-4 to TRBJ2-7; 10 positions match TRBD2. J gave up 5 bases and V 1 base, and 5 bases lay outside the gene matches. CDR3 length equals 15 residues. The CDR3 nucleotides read TGTGCCAGCAGTTTAGGTACTAGCGGGACCGACGAGCAGTACTTC. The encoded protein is CASSLGTSGTDEQYF.

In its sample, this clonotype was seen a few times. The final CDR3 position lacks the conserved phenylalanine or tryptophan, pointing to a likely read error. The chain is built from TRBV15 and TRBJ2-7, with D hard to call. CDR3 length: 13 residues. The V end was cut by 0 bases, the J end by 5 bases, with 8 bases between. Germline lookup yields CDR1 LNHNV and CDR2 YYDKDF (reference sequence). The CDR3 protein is CATSRDRKDEQYL. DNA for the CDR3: TGTGCCACCAGCAGAGATCGTAAGGACGAGCAGTACCTC.

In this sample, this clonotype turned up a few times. The CDR3 loop is CASRPGLAVEQYF. The DNA of the CDR3 is TGTGCCAGCAGACCTGGACTAGCGGTCGAGCAGTACTTC. V is TRBV2 and J is TRBJ2-7, with 10 bases fitting TRBD2. Per germline, CDR1 SNHLY and CDR2 FYNNEI. Trimming took 6 bases from V and 6 from J; bases not matched to a gene: 5. This CDR3 is built from 13 residues.

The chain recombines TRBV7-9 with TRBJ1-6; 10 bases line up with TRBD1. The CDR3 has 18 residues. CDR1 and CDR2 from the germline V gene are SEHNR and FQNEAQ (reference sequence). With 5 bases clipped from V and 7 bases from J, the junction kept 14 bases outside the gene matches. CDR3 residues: CASSLTPRGTGVNSPLHF. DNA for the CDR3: TGTGCCAGCAGCCTCACCCCGAGGGGGACAGGGGTCAATTCACCCCTCCACTTT. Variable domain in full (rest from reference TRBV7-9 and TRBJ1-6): DTGVSQNPRHKITKRGQNVTFRCDPISEHNRLYWYRQTLGQGPEFLTYFQNEAQLEKSRLLSDRFSAERPKGSFSTLEIQRTEQGDSAMYLCASSLTPRGTGVNSPLHFGNGTRLTVT.

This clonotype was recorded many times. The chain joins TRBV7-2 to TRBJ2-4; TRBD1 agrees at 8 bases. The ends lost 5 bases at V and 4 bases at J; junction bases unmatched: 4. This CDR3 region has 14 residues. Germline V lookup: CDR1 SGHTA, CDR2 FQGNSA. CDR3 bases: TGTGCCAGCAGCACCCGACAGGGGAAAAACATTCAGTACTTC. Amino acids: CASSTRQGKNIQYF.

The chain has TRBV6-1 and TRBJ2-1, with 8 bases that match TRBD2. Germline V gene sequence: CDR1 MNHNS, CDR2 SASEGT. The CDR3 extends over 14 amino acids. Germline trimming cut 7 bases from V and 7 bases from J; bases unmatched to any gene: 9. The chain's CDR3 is CASTAREAGNEQFF. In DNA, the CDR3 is TGTGCCAGCACAGCGCGGGAGGCCGGGAATGAGCAGTTCTTC.

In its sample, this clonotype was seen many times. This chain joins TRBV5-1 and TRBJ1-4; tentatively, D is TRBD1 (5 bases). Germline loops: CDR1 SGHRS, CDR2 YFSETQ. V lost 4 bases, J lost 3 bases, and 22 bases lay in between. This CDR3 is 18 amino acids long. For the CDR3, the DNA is TGCGCCAGCAGCGCCGGGGGTCGGAGACCTCCTTCTAATGAAAAACTGTTTTTT. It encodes CASSAGGRRPPSNEKLFF. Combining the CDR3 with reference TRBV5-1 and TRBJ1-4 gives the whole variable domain KAGVTQTPRYLIKTRGQQVTLSCSPISGHRSVSWYQQTPGQGLQFLFEYFSETQRNKGNFPGRFSGRQFSNSRSEMNVSTLELGDSALYLCASSAGGRRPPSNEKLFFGSGTQLSVL.

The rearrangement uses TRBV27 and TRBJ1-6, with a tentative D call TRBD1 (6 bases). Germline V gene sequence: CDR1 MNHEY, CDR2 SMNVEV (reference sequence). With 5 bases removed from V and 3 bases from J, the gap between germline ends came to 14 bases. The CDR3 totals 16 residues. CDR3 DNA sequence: TGTGCCAGCAGTCTCAGGTCCAGGGGCTATAATTCACCCCTCCACTTT. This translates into CASSLRSRGYNSPLHF.

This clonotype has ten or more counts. The CDR3 sequence: CATRGTSDYGYTF. The CDR3 DNA reads as TGTGCTACGAGGGGAACGAGCGACTATGGCTACACCTTC. The chain combines TRBV28 with TRBJ1-2; possible D gene TRBD1, 5 bases. The CDR3 is 13 residues long. CDR1 MDHEN and CDR2 SYDVKM come from the germline V gene.

CDR3 in DNA: TGCAGCGTCCGGGACAGGGGGCTGTATGAGCAGTTCTTC. It encodes CSVRDRGLYEQFF. The chain has TRBV29-1 and TRBJ2-1; TRBD1 matches 12 bases. The CDR3 covers 13 residues. Per germline, CDR1 SQVTM and CDR2 ANQGSEA. Losses at the gene ends were 6 bases for V and 8 bases for J; bases not matched to a gene: 5.

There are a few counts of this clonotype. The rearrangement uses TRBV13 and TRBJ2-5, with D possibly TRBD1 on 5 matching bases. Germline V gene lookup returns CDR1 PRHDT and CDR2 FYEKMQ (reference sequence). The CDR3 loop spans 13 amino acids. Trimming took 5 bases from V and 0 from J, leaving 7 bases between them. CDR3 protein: CASSKGNQETQYF. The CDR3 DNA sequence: TGTGCCAGCAGCAAGGGGAACCAAGAGACCCAGTACTTC.

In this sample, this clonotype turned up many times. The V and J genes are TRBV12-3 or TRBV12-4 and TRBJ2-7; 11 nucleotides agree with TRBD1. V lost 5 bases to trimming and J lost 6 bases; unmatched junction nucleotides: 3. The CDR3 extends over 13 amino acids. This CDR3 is CASSAGQGAEQYF. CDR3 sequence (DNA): TGTGCCAGCAGTGCCGGACAGGGGGCCGAGCAGTACTTC.

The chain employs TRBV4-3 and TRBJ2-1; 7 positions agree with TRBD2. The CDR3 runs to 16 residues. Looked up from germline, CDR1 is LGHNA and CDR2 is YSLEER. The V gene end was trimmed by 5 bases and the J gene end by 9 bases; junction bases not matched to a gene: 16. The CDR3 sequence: CASSAQGGGSYGEQFF. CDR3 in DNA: TGCGCCAGCAGCGCCCAAGGTGGCGGGAGTTATGGTGAGCAGTTCTTC.

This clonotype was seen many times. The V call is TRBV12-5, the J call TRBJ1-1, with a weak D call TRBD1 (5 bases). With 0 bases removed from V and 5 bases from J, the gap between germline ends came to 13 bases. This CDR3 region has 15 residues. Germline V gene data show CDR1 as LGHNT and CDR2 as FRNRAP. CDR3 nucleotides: TGTGCTAGTGGTTTGGTAATTGGGGGGGGAACTGAAGCTTTCTTT. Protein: CASGLVIGGGTEAFF.

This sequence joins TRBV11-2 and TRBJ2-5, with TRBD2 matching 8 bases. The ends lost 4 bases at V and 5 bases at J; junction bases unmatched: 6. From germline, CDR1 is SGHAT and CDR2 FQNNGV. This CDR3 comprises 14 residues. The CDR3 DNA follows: TGTGCCAGCAGCTCAGCGGGAGTGGGGGAGACCCAGTACTTC. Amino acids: CASSSAGVGETQYF. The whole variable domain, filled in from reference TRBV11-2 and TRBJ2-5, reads EAGVAQSPRYKIIEKRQSVAFWCNPISGHATLYWYQQILGQGPKLLIQFQNNGVVDDSQLPKDRFSAERLKGVDSTLKIQPAKLEDSAVYLCASSSAGVGETQYFGPGTRLLVL.

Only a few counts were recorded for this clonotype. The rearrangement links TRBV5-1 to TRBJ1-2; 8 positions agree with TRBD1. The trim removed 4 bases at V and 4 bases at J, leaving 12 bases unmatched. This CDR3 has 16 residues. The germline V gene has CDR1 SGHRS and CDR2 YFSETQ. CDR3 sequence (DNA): TGCGCCAGCAGCCAGCTTTCAGGGGGCGCGGGCTATGGCTACACCTTC. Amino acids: CASSQLSGGAGYGYTF.

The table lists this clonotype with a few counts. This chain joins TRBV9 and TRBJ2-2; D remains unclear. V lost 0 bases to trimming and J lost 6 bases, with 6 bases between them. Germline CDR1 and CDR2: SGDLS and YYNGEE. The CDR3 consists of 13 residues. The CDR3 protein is CASSVATAGELFF. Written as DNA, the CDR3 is TGTGCCAGCAGCGTAGCTACGGCCGGGGAGCTGTTTTTT. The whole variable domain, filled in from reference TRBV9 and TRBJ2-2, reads DSGVTQTPKHLITATGQRVTLRCSPRSGDLSVYWYQQSLDQGLQFLIQYYNGEERAKGNILERFSAQQFPDLHSELNLSSLELGDSALYFCASSVATAGELFFGEGSRLTVL.

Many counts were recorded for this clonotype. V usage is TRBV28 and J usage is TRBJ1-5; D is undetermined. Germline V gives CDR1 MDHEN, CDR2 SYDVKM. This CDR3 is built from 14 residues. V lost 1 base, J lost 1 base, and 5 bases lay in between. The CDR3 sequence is CASSLLGSNQPQHF. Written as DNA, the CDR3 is TGTGCCAGCAGTTTATTGGGCAGCAATCAGCCCCAGCATTTT.